Listed below are T cell receptor beta chains from one sample, sequenced in a study of T cell responses to AZD1222 COVID-19 vaccine. Method: immunoSEQ multiplex PCR; TCRdb's copy keeps in-frame clones and lacks some. The sample consists of roughly 84,000 clones, 87% of them appearing once. This material consisted of peripheral blood, taken 28 days after the second AZD1222 dose. These receptors came from an adult who received the AZD1222 COVID-19 vaccine. CDR3s include the opening cysteine and the closing phenylalanine or tryptophan. The order of the fields is J gene, V gene, D gene, CDR3 DNA, CDR3 protein. A D gene is named only where the DNA matches it firmly.

TRBJ2-3,TRBV4-2,-,TGTGCCAGCAGCCAAGATGTCGGGCTTGCCCCAGATACGCAGTATTTT,CASSQDVGLAPDTQYF
TRBJ1-2,TRBV6-5,-,TGTGCCAGCGGTCCGGGACTGAGATATGGCTACACCTTC,CASGPGLRYGYTF
TRBJ2-7,TRBV5-5,-,TGTGCCAGCAGCTTTTTCGGGGCGAACGAGCAGTACTTC,CASSFFGANEQYF
TRBJ1-3,TRBV5-1,TRBD1,TGCGCCAGCAGCCCCCGGACAGGGTCTCCGTCTGGAAACACCATATATTTT,CASSPRTGSPSGNTIYF
TRBJ1-2,TRBV11-2,-,TGTGCCAGCAGACAGTTTGAAGGGGGCTACACCTTC,CASRQFEGGYTF
TRBJ1-6,TRBV24-1,TRBD1,TGTGCCACCAGTGATCGGGACAGGGAAAATCCCTATAATTCACCCCTCCACTTT,CATSDRDRENPYNSPLHF
TRBJ1-2,TRBV3-1/TRBV3-2,-,TGTGCCAGCAGCCAAGTTGGACGGGGCCAGGCTGGCTACACCTTC,CASSQVGRGQAGYTF
TRBJ1-6,TRBV19,-,TGTGCCAGTAGCGCAACTAATTCACCCCTCCACTTT,CASSATNSPLHF
TRBJ1-5,TRBV7-2,-,TGTGCCAGCAGCTTGGACCCCAGGGCGAGGCCCCAGCATTTT,CASSLDPRARPQHF
TRBJ1-2,TRBV28,-,TGTGCCAGCAGTTCAGGGCCTGCATCCTATGGCTACACCTTC,CASSSGPASYGYTF
TRBJ2-7,TRBV3-1/TRBV3-2,-,TGTGCCAGCAGCCAAGATCTCCTTTCGTCCTACGAGCAGTACTTC,CASSQDLLSSYEQYF
TRBJ2-7,TRBV2,TRBD2,TGTGCCAGCAGTGGAAGACTAGCGGGGTCCTACGAGCAGTACTTC,CASSGRLAGSYEQYF
TRBJ1-3,TRBV3-1/TRBV3-2,-,TGTGCCAGCAGCCGGGACGCTGACTCTGGAAACACCATATATTTT,CASSRDADSGNTIYF
TRBJ2-3,TRBV4-1,TRBD1,TGCGCCAGCAGCCAACCTCAGGACAGGCTCTGGGCAGATACGCAGTATTTT,CASSQPQDRLWADTQYF
TRBJ2-3,TRBV7-2,-,TGTGCCAGCAGCCATTCCTTAGCGAAGGGTCTTGGTACGCAGTATTTT,CASSHSLAKGLGTQYF